This T cell receptor (beta chain) was captured by sequencing in a study of T cells in Graves' hyperthyroidism and ophthalmopathy. Study findings and constraints: The authors' 13 V-J model separated ophthalmopathy from stable hyperthyroidism. Most thyroid clonotypes with frequency above 0.001 were detected in blood.

RNA transcripts were the template for amplifying TCR beta CDR3 regions. Using the HTBI primer set, a first-round RT-PCR was run on the TCR CDR3. TCRdb re-derived calls from the multiplex PCR reads in MiXCR, one entry per CDR3 protein. The sample lists approximately 400,000 distinct CDR3 sequences, less than 15% occurring once. This clonotype was counted ten times or more. Its target is unknown. Germline V gene sequence: CDR1 SGHRS, CDR2 YFSETQ. Trimming pared 4 bases from V and 4 bases from J, leaving 18 bases between. CDR3 length: 15 amino acids. Subjects aged 18 to 65 presented with newly diagnosed hyperthyroidism of less than 2 months' duration.

Sequencing was done on a sample of blood. The J gene is TRBJ2-7, the V gene TRBV5-1; D is ambiguous. The receptor was isolated from a young man with Graves' hyperthyroidism that later progressed to Graves' ophthalmopathy. As DNA, the CDR3 is TGCGCCAGCAGCGCGGACGGAATTGGGCCTTACGAGCAGTACTTC. This codes for CASSADGIGPYEQYF.